This T cell receptor delta chain comes out of a study of Vδ1+ human thymocytes. Thymocytes were sorted as CD3+ TCRVdelta1+ TCRVdelta2- after alphabeta T cell depletion. Sequences come from RNA converted to cDNA by reverse transcription. CDR3 amplicons came from multiplex PCR with pooled V-gene forward and constant-region reverse primers. TCRdb called clones from the multiplex PCR reads again using CATT. The sample carries 20,000 to 25,000 delta-chain clones, 25% to 30% recorded once. In regard to this clone: Antigen: not known.

Whole-study results and caveats: TRD repertoires were essentially private, unlike widely shared TRG clonotypes. In the thymus, TRG and TRD repertoires looked highly polyclonal with Gaussian CDR3 lengths. Around 20% of thymic delta-chain sequences were Vdelta2, with few Vdelta3, unlike blood Vdelta1+ controls. The authors advised highly purified populations and single-cell validation.

Looked up from germline, CDR1 is TSWWSYY and CDR2 is QGS. V was pared by 0 bases and J by 8 bases, with 18 bases of the junction left unmatched. The CDR3 extends over 19 amino acids. The sample was Vdelta1+ gamma-delta thymocytes from the thymus. Documented subset: FACS-sorted CD3+ TCRalphabeta- TCRVdelta1+ TCRVdelta2- thymocytes. V usage is TRDV1 and J usage is TRDJ1; 10 bases fit TRDD3. The sequence was collected from a boy under two years old who had congenital heart surgery. The CDR3 reads CALGELSLVLYWGMPKLIF. The DNA of the CDR3 is TGTGCTCTTGGGGAACTAAGTCTTGTCCTTTACTGGGGGATGCCGAAACTCATCTTT.